This TCR beta chain appears in the sequencing data of a study of HIV-infected patients and healthy controls. This clonotype was counted many times. cDNA was made from 500 ng RNA using alpha and beta constant primers. Alpha and beta chain libraries were made separately by chain-specific third strand synthesis with multiplexing indices. TCRdb independently ran MiXCR on the 5' RACE reads; one entry per CDR3 protein. The table lists some 9,300 distinct CDR3 sequences, roughly a tenth of them singletons. The length of the CDR3 is 11 residues. From germline, CDR1 is LGHNT and CDR2 FRNRAP. Trimming pared 3 bases from V and 5 bases from J, leaving 5 bases between. All unsorted peripheral T cells were captured because whole blood was used without fractionation.

The receptor comes from an adult with HIV infection. This specimen was blood, taken before antiretroviral therapy. The V gene is TRBV12-5, the J gene TRBJ2-7; D remains unclear. The CDR3 reads CASGLGNEQYF. CDR3 in DNA: TGTGCTAGTGGTTTAGGGAACGAGCAGTACTTC. Variable domain in full (rest from reference TRBV12-5 and TRBJ2-7): DARVTQTPRHKVTEMGQEVTMRCQPILGHNTVFWYRQTMMQGLELLAYFRNRAPLDDSGMPKDRFSAEMPDATLATLKIQPSEPRDSAVYFCASGLGNEQYFGPGTRLTVT.